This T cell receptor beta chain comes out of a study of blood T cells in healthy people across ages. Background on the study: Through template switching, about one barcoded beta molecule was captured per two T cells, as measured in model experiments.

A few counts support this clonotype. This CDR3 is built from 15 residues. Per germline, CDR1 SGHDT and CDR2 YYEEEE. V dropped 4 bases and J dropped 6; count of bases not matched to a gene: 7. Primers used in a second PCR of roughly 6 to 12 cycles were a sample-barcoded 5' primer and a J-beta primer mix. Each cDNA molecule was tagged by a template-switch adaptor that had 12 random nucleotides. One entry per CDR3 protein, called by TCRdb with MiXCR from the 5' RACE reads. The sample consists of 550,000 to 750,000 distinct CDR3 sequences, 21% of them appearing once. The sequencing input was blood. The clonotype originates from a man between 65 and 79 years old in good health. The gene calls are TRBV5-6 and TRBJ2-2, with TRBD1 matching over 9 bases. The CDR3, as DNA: TGTGCCAGCAGCGCCTGGACAGGGGAGGCCGGGGAGCTGTTTTTT. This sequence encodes CASSAWTGEAGELFF. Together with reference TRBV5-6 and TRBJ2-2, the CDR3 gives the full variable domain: DAGVTQSPTHLIKTRGQQVTLRCSPKSGHDTVSWYQQALGQGPQFIFQYYEEEERQRGNFPDRFSGHQFPNYSSELNVNALLLGDSALYLCASSAWTGEAGELFFGEGSRLTVL.